Sequencing of this T cell receptor (beta chain) was carried out in a study of blood T cell repertoires in COVID-19. On the study more broadly: Italy, Spain and the United States were the sources of the convalescent and acute COVID-19 samples.

The germline gives CDR1 SEHNR, CDR2 FQNEAQ (reference sequence). Unmatched junction bases numbered 10, after V lost 5 bases and J lost 1 base. The CDR3 extends over 16 amino acids. Clones were read by immunoSEQ multiplex PCR, and TCRdb kept only the in-frame ones, dropping some. The profile shows more than 300,000 clones, approximately 90% of them singletons. The sequenced material came from PBMCs or T cells enriched from blood (not recorded which). The clonotype comes from a woman aged 25 to 45 who had been exposed to COVID-19. The V and J genes are TRBV7-9 and TRBJ2-5; 7 bases fit TRBD2. As DNA, the CDR3 is TGTGCCAGCAGCCCGCGGACTAGTTGGCCCCAAGAGACCCAGTACTTC. Its translation is CASSPRTSWPQETQYF. The variable domain in full, with the rest retrieved from reference TRBV7-9 and TRBJ2-5, is DTGVSQNPRHKITKRGQNVTFRCDPISEHNRLYWYRQTLGQGPEFLTYFQNEAQLEKSRLLSDRFSAERPKGSFSTLEIQRTEQGDSAMYLCASSPRTSWPQETQYFGPGTRLLVL.